The 9 T cell receptor beta chains presented below share a single source sample, sequenced in a study of blood T cell repertoires in COVID-19. Clones were read by immunoSEQ multiplex PCR, and TCRdb kept only the in-frame ones, dropping some. The sample has about 170,000 clones, approximately 85% seen once; the top ten hold about 1.2%. The sequencing input was peripheral blood. These receptors came from a man in his fifties or sixties who had recovered from COVID-19.

The chain is built from TRBV14 and TRBJ1-2; D remains ambiguous. The CDR3 consists of 12 residues. CDR1 is SGHDN and CDR2 is FVKESK in the germline V gene. V was pared by 2 bases and J by 5 bases, with 6 bases between. CDR3: CASSQSLYGYTF. The CDR3, as DNA: TGTGCCAGCAGCCAATCCCTATATGGCTACACCTTC.

This chain joins TRBV30 and TRBJ1-4, with a weak D call TRBD1 (5 bases). CDR1 and CDR2 (germline): GTSNPN, SVGIG (reference sequence). V was clipped by 0 bases and J by 8 bases, with 13 bases between them. This CDR3 region has 14 residues. This chain's CDR3 is CAWSVGAGWEKLFF. CDR3 coding DNA: TGTGCCTGGAGTGTAGGGGCTGGATGGGAAAAACTGTTTTTT.

The chain links TRBV2 to TRBJ1-2, with a weak D call TRBD1 (5 bases). CDR1 and CDR2 (germline): SNHLY, FYNNEI. The V end lost 3 bases, the J end lost 6 bases, and 20 bases lay between the germline ends. The CDR3 contains 16 residues. Written as DNA, the CDR3 is TGTGCCAGCAGTGAGGGGGGGTACTACCCCCCCAATGGCTACACCTTC. The encoded protein is CASSEGGYYPPNGYTF. The whole variable domain, filled in from reference TRBV2 and TRBJ1-2, reads EPEVTQTPSHQVTQMGQEVILRCVPISNHLYFYWYRQILGQKVEFLVSFYNNEISEKSEIFDDQFSVERPDGSNFTLKIRSTKLEDSAMYFCASSEGGYYPPNGYTFGSGTRLTVV.

The rearrangement links TRBV29-1 to TRBJ2-7; 7 bases fit TRBD1. The CDR3 is 15 residues long. Trimming removed 5 bases from V and 3 bases from J; junction bases left unmatched: 13. The germline V gene has CDR1 SQVTM and CDR2 ANQGSEA. CDR3 protein: CSVLSPRTGRYEQYF. The CDR3 bases are TGCAGCGTTTTATCGCCAAGGACAGGTCGCTACGAGCAGTACTTC.

J is TRBJ2-6 and V is TRBV11-2; 7 nucleotides agree with TRBD1. Germline CDR1 SGHAT, CDR2 FQNNGV. The trim removed 5 bases at V and 2 bases at J, leaving 9 bases unmatched. The CDR3 sequence is 17 residues long. CDR3 sequence: CASSKTGMTPGANVLTF. In DNA, the CDR3 is TGTGCCAGCAGCAAGACAGGGATGACGCCTGGGGCCAACGTCCTGACTTTC.

The chain has TRBV4-3 and TRBJ2-7, with D possibly being TRBD1 (6 bases). Germline-derived CDR1 and CDR2 are LGHNA and YSLEER. With 3 bases removed from V and 4 bases from J, the gap between germline ends came to 10 bases. The CDR3 extends over 13 amino acids. The CDR3 DNA reads as TGCGCCAGCAGCCATCACAGGGAATACGAGCAGTACTTC. Translating it yields CASSHHREYEQYF.

The chain employs TRBV9 and TRBJ1-2; 8 nucleotides match TRBD1. V trimming: 4 bases; J trimming: 7 bases; junction bases outside the gene matches: 9. From germline, CDR1 is SGDLS and CDR2 YYNGEE. This CDR3 is 14 amino acids long. DNA of the CDR3: TGTGCCAGCAGCCTCCCAGGGGGCGCGGGTGGCTACACCTTC. Its protein product is CASSLPGGAGGYTF.

About this clone: Other DNA sequences in this sample translate to the same CDR3. The CDR3 DNA reads as TGTGCCAGCAGCTCCAGTATCGGGGGGAACACTGAAGCTTTCTTT. Its protein is CASSSSIGGNTEAFF. This rearrangement joins TRBV9 to TRBJ1-1; tentatively, D is TRBD1 (5 bases). The germline CDR1 and CDR2 sequences are SGDLS and YYNGEE. Trimming pared 4 bases from V and 1 base from J, leaving 14 bases between. This CDR3 contains 15 residues.

The chain employs TRBV24-1 and TRBJ2-2; 7 bases fit TRBD1. V lost 7 bases to trimming and J lost 3 bases; unmatched junction nucleotides: 7. This CDR3 is built from 15 residues. Germline-derived CDR1 and CDR2 are KGHDR and SFDVKD. In nucleotides, the CDR3 is TGTGCCACCAGCCGACAGGGATACGACACCGGGGAGCTGTTTTTT. Its protein is CATSRQGYDTGELFF.